These 25 T cell receptor beta chains were sequenced from one sample in a study of a mutant IDH1 vaccine in newly diagnosed glioma. These receptors have no known antigen. The time point denotes: week 35, safety follow-up. Vaccination used 300 ug of mutant IDH1 20-mer peptide per dose, with topical imiquimod. TCRdb keeps only in-frame clones here, not all; method: immunoSEQ multiplex PCR. The table has approximately 50,000 clones, 70% to 85% seen once; the top ten hold approximately 6.8%. The material was PBMCs, obtained from a glioma patient whose treatment included an IDH1 peptide vaccine. Receptor source: a man in his forties with glioma.

J is TRBJ1-1 and V is TRBV19; 8 bases agree with TRBD1. Germline V gene lookup returns CDR1 LNHDA and CDR2 SQIVND (reference sequence). This CDR3 region has 18 residues. V lost 2 bases, J lost 6 bases, and 17 bases stayed unmatched. In DNA, the CDR3 is TGTGCCAGTAGTATAACTTCGGGCAGGGGGCCCGGCGGGGCTGAAGCTTTCTTT. Amino acids: CASSITSGRGPGGAEAFF.

The rearrangement joins TRBV10-3 to TRBJ1-1; TRBD1 agrees at 9 bases. The CDR3 covers 15 residues. After removal of 4 bases from V and 5 bases from J, the junction contained 8 bases not matched to a gene. Germline CDR1 and CDR2: ENHRY and SYGVKD. The CDR3 bases are TGTGCCATCAGTGTCGGGACAGGGAAACCAACTGAAGCTTTCTTT. It specifies CAISVGTGKPTEAFF.

This chain links TRBV27 with TRBJ1-1, with D possibly being TRBD1 (5 bases). Germline values: CDR1 MNHEY, CDR2 SMNVEV (reference sequence). V lost 2 bases and J lost 8, with 12 bases in between. This CDR3 contains 13 residues. CDR3 in DNA: TGTGCCAGCAGTTTAGGGCACAGGCAGGAAGCTTTCTTT. It codes for CASSLGHRQEAFF.

V gene TRBV5-1 combines with J gene TRBJ2-1; D not resolved. Germline V gene sequence: CDR1 SGHRS, CDR2 YFSETQ. Trimming removed 0 bases from V and 5 bases from J, with 6 bases in between. This CDR3 spans 13 amino acids. In nucleotides, the CDR3 is TGCGCCAGCAGCTTGGTGGCAGACAATGAGCAGTTCTTC. Amino acids: CASSLVADNEQFF.

The rearrangement links TRBV4-2 to TRBJ2-3; the match to TRBD2 covers 13 bases. The germline V gene encodes CDR1 LGHNA and CDR2 YNFKEQ. The CDR3 extends over 18 amino acids. V was pared by 0 bases and J by 4 bases, with 7 bases of the junction left unmatched. This CDR3 reads CASSQDLLAGGPPDTQYF. Written as DNA, the CDR3 is TGTGCCAGCAGCCAAGACCTACTAGCGGGGGGGCCACCAGATACGCAGTATTTT.

This chain connects TRBV5-1 to TRBJ1-1; TRBD1 matches 8 bases. Losses at the gene ends were 4 bases for V and 0 bases for J; bases not matched to a gene: 2. Germline V gene data show CDR1 as SGHRS and CDR2 as YFSETQ. The CDR3 has 14 amino acids. CDR3 sequence: CASSPGQVNTEAFF. CDR3 DNA: TGCGCCAGCAGCCCGGGACAGGTGAACACTGAAGCTTTCTTT.

The chain joins TRBV5-1 to TRBJ2-1; a possible D gene is TRBD2 (7 bases). This CDR3 is built from 15 residues. The V end lost 4 bases, the J end lost 3 bases, and 14 bases lay between the germline ends. Germline V gene data show CDR1 as SGHRS and CDR2 as YFSETQ. The CDR3 reads CASSRGGASYNEQFF. DNA for the CDR3: TGCGCCAGCAGCCGAGGGGGGGCCAGCTACAATGAGCAGTTCTTC.

This sequence joins TRBV6-6 and TRBJ2-7, with D maybe TRBD1 (5 bases). The CDR3 is made up of 14 amino acids. The V gene lost 0 bases and the J gene lost 0 bases, with 6 bases spanning the gap. The germline V gene encodes CDR1 MNHNY and CDR2 SVGAGI (reference sequence). CDR3 in amino acids: CASSYSDSSYEQYF. The CDR3 nucleotides read TGTGCCAGCAGTTACTCAGACAGCTCCTACGAGCAGTACTTC.

The rearrangement uses TRBV29-1 and TRBJ1-2; D is ambiguous. Trimming pared 2 bases from V and 3 bases from J, leaving 16 bases between. Per germline, CDR1 SQVTM and CDR2 ANQGSEA. This CDR3 region has 15 residues. DNA of the CDR3: TGCAGCGTTGAACGGCTAGAAGGGAATGACTATGGCTACACCTTC. It translates to CSVERLEGNDYGYTF.

This sequence joins TRBV9 and TRBJ1-3; no clear D. Germline CDR1 reads SGDLS; CDR2 reads YYNGEE. Trimming pared 2 bases from V and 1 base from J, leaving 7 bases between. The CDR3 spans 14 residues. As DNA, the CDR3 is TGTGCCAGCAGCGTCGACCGTTCTGGAAACACCATATATTTT. Translation: CASSVDRSGNTIYF.

This clone was seen only once. The V call is TRBV2, the J call TRBJ2-2, with TRBD1 identical over 9 bases. The J segment lost 4 bases and the V segment lost 6 bases, leaving 9 bases of the junction unmatched. Germline assignment: CDR1 SNHLY and CDR2 FYNNEI. The CDR3 spans 16 residues. CDR3 residues: CASSLYRGPGTGELFF. The CDR3 coding sequence is TGTGCCAGCAGCCTTTACAGGGGGCCGGGCACCGGGGAGCTGTTTTTT.

This clone was recorded only once. Distinct nucleotide sequences in the sample also encode this CDR3. CDR3 sequence: CASSLTGLTYEQYF. The CDR3 DNA follows: TGCGCCAGCAGCTTGACAGGGTTGACCTACGAGCAGTACTTC. V gene TRBV5-1 combines with J gene TRBJ2-7; D might be TRBD1 (6 bases). The germline V and J ends were trimmed by 1 base and 2 bases, with 10 bases remaining between them. The CDR3 has 14 residues. CDR1 SGHRS and CDR2 YFSETQ come from the germline V gene.

V is TRBV29-1 and J is TRBJ2-3; 9 bases map to TRBD1. The J segment lost 2 bases and the V segment lost 6 bases, leaving 12 bases of the junction unmatched. The germline gives CDR1 SQVTM, CDR2 ANQGSEA. The CDR3 contains 16 residues. CDR3 amino acids: CSVGQGQGPPTDTQYF. CDR3 in DNA: TGCAGCGTAGGACAGGGACAGGGACCCCCCACAGATACGCAGTATTTT.

In DNA, the CDR3 is TGCGCCAGCAGCCAAGTCCCAGCAACTAATGAAAAACTGTTTTTT. Translating it yields CASSQVPATNEKLFF. This sequence joins TRBV4-1 and TRBJ1-4; D not resolved. The CDR3 is 15 residues long. Per germline, CDR1 MGHRA and CDR2 YSYEKL. Trimming removed 1 base at V and 0 bases at J, with 6 bases between.

CDR3 in DNA: TGTGCCAGCAGCTTAAGAGGGATGACGCAGTATTTT. This translates into CASSLRGMTQYF. The rearrangement uses TRBV11-2 and TRBJ2-3, with D possibly TRBD2 on 5 matching bases. Trimming took 2 bases from V and 9 from J, leaving 9 bases between them. The CDR3 has 12 amino acids. Germline V lookup: CDR1 SGHAT, CDR2 FQNNGV. Together with reference TRBV11-2 and TRBJ2-3, the CDR3 gives the full variable domain: EAGVAQSPRYKIIEKRQSVAFWCNPISGHATLYWYQQILGQGPKLLIQFQNNGVVDDSQLPKDRFSAERLKGVDSTLKIQPAKLEDSAVYLCASSLRGMTQYFGPGTRLTVL.

This sequence joins TRBV29-1 and TRBJ2-3, with 7 bases fitting TRBD1. V shed 5 bases, J shed 1 base, and the junction held 3 bases outside the gene matches. Per germline, CDR1 SQVTM and CDR2 ANQGSEA. This CDR3 has 13 residues. CDR3 in amino acids: CSVTGTGTDTQYF. CDR3 DNA sequence: TGCAGCGTTACCGGGACAGGCACAGATACGCAGTATTTT.

V and J are TRBV5-1 and TRBJ1-2; D is perhaps TRBD1 (5 bases). Germline V CDR1 and CDR2: SGHRS, YFSETQ. V was cut by 4 bases and J by 8 bases, with 15 bases left in between. This CDR3 is 13 amino acids long. The CDR3 coding sequence is TGCGCCAGCAGCGGCCGGGACCCACTCGGCTACACCTTC. Its protein product is CASSGRDPLGYTF.

The rearrangement uses TRBV7-9 and TRBJ1-1; D perhaps matches TRBD1 (6 bases). The CDR3 consists of 12 residues. V lost 3 bases and J lost 9, with 11 bases in between. The germline V gene encodes CDR1 SEHNR and CDR2 FQNEAQ (reference sequence). For the CDR3, the DNA is TGTGCCAGCAGCTTGGCAGGGGCACAAGCTTTCTTT. It codes for CASSLAGAQAFF.

This clone was seen a few times. V is TRBV30 and J is TRBJ1-4, with D possibly TRBD1 on 6 matching bases. The CDR3 is 15 amino acids. Trimming took 2 bases from V and 8 from J, leaving 18 bases between them. CDR1 and CDR2 from the germline V gene are GTSNPN and SVGIG (reference sequence). This chain's CDR3 is CAWSRVGGRREKLFF. The CDR3 region has the DNA TGTGCCTGGAGTCGAGTGGGGGGGCGGCGGGAAAAACTGTTTTTT.

CDR3 residues: CASRIGGATTGELFF. In nucleotides, the CDR3 is TGTGCCAGCAGAATTGGGGGGGCGACCACCGGGGAGCTGTTTTTT. The rearrangement joins TRBV25-1 to TRBJ2-2, with D maybe TRBD2 (7 bases). Trimming left V 6 bases short and J 4 bases short, with 15 bases between. Germline lookup yields CDR1 MGHDK and CDR2 SYGVNS. The CDR3 length is 15 residues.

The chain carries TRBV18 and TRBJ1-4; possibly TRBD1 for D (5 bases). Germline V gives CDR1 KGHSH, CDR2 LQKENI. The CDR3 extends over 16 amino acids. The ends were cut back, 3 bases at V and 1 base at J, with 12 bases in the middle. The chain's CDR3 is CASSPTGGGTNEKLFF. The CDR3 DNA sequence: TGTGCCAGCTCACCGACGGGCGGGGGAACTAATGAAAAACTGTTTTTT.

The chain employs TRBV7-6 and TRBJ2-3, with 7 positions matching TRBD1. Germline CDR1 is SGHVS and CDR2 is FNYEAQ. There are 14 residues in the CDR3. V shed 3 bases, J shed 0 bases, and the junction held 0 bases outside the gene matches. The CDR3 nucleotides are TGTGCCAGCAGCTTGGGACAGAGCACAGATACGCAGTATTTT. Translating gives CASSLGQSTDTQYF.

The rearrangement uses TRBV15 and TRBJ1-1, with 8 nucleotides matching TRBD1. The CDR3 has 13 residues. The J segment lost 6 bases and the V segment lost 4 bases, leaving 4 bases of the junction unmatched. Germline lookup yields CDR1 LNHNV and CDR2 YYDKDF (reference sequence). CDR3 DNA sequence: TGTGCCACCAGCACAGACAGGGGAGCTGAAGCTTTCTTT. It specifies CATSTDRGAEAFF.

This clone was observed once. The CDR3 nucleotides read TGTGCCAGTGGAGACGTAGACGTTTGGGAGACCCAGTACTTC. This translates into CASGDVDVWETQYF. This chain links TRBV19 with TRBJ2-5; D call uncertain. Trimming removed 8 bases at V and 5 bases at J, with 18 bases between. The CDR3 totals 14 residues. The germline V gene encodes CDR1 LNHDA and CDR2 SQIVND (reference sequence).

This clone was detected a few times. The gene calls are TRBV9 and TRBJ2-3; maybe TRBD2 (6 bases). CDR3 length equals 15 residues. Germline V lookup: CDR1 SGDLS, CDR2 YYNGEE. Trimming pared 0 bases from V and 2 bases from J, leaving 10 bases between. The CDR3 sequence is CASSVGGLDTDTQYF. DNA for the CDR3: TGTGCCAGCAGCGTAGGGGGACTTGACACAGATACGCAGTATTTT.